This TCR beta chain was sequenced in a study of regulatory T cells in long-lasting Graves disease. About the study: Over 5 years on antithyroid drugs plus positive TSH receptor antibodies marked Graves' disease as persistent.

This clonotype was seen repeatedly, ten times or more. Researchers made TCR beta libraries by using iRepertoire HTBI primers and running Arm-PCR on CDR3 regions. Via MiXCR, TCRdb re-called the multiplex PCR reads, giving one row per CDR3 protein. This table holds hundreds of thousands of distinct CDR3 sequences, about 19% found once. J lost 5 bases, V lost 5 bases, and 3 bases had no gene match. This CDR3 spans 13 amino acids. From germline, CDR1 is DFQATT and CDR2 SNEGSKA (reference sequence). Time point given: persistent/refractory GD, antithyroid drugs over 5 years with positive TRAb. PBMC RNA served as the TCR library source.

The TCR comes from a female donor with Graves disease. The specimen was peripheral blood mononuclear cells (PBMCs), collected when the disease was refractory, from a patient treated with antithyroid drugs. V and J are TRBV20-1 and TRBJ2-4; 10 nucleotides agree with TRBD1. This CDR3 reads CSAGGQGENIQYF. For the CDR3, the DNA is TGCAGTGCTGGTGGACAGGGGGAAAACATTCAGTACTTC.